These T cell receptor beta chains were read from a single sample in a study of T cells in localized non-small cell lung cancer. Libraries were prepared by immunoSEQ multiplex PCR; TCRdb keeps only in-frame clonotypes and omits some of them. The data contain under 3,500 clones, roughly 29% of them seen just once; the ten biggest clones take up roughly 8%. The material was normal lung tissue next to the tumor, obtained before any cancer treatment. Receptor source: a man between 40 and 75 years old with stage I lung adenocarcinoma. Each CDR3 is given with its conserved first and last residue. The D gene is left open where the match is weak. Some rows have no size entry. The others give once, few or many, or a class for an expanded clone.

clone size | D gene | J gene | V gene | CDR3 DNA | CDR3 protein
- | TRBD2 | TRBJ2-3 | TRBV7-4 | TGTGCCAGCAGCCTTTTAGCGGGAGGGGGCACAGATACGCAGTATTTT | CASSLLAGGGTDTQYF
- | TRBD2 | TRBJ2-7 | TRBV6-8 | TGTGCCAGCAGGACGGGGACTAGCGGGAGAGGGTACTTC | CASRTGTSGRGYF
- | - | TRBJ2-2 | TRBV11-3 | TGTGCCAGCAGCGCGTTTTGGAACACCGGGGAGCTGTTTTTT | CASSAFWNTGELFF
- | TRBD2 | TRBJ2-3 | TRBV19 | TGTGCCAGTAGTATAGTTCCTAGCGGGACGAAAGATACGCAGTATTTT | CASSIVPSGTKDTQYF
- | - | TRBJ2-7 | TRBV11-3 | TGTGCCAGCAGCCTGGGGAGTAATTCCGGCGAGCAGTACTTC | CASSLGSNSGEQYF
- | TRBD1 | TRBJ2-7 | TRBV5-1 | TGCGCCAGCAGCTTGCAGGGGGCTGGGAGCGAGCAGTACTTC | CASSLQGAGSEQYF
- | - | TRBJ2-2 | TRBV11-3 | TGTGCCAGCAGCTTAATTGCCCCCTCGACCGGGGAGCTGTTTTTT | CASSLIAPSTGELFF
few | - | TRBJ1-2 | TRBV19 | TGTGCCAGTAGTATGGGTTCGGCTACGTATGGCTACACCTTC | CASSMGSATYGYTF
- | TRBD1 | TRBJ1-1 | TRBV30 | TGTGCCTGGAGATGGACAGGGACTGAAGCTTTCTTT | CAWRWTGTEAFF
few | - | TRBJ2-3 | TRBV19 | TGTGCCAGTAGGACCGGGACCCCCACAGATACGCAGTATTTT | CASRTGTPTDTQYF
- | TRBD2 | TRBJ2-3 | TRBV29-1 | TGCAGCGTAAGACTAGCGGGAGGGACCACAGATACGCAGTATTTT | CSVRLAGGTTDTQYF
- | - | TRBJ2-5 | TRBV19 | TGTGCCAGTAGTATAGGACGGCAAGAGACCCAGTACTTC | CASSIGRQETQYF
- | TRBD1 | TRBJ2-5 | TRBV14 | TGTGCCAGCACCCAGGGGGCTTGGGAGACCCAGTACTTC | CASTQGAWETQYF
- | - | TRBJ1-1 | TRBV6-8 | TGTGCCAGCAGTTATAACGCCCTCGGGACAGAAGCTTTCTTT | CASSYNALGTEAFF
once | - | TRBJ1-3 | TRBV11-3 | TGTGCCAGCAGCTACGCCGCAGCTCGGGACACCATATATTTT | CASSYAAARDTIYF
few | TRBD2 | TRBJ2-1 | TRBV6-8 | TGTGCCACCAACACGGGGACTAGCGCATCGAATGAGCAGTTCTTC | CATNTGTSASNEQFF
few | - | TRBJ1-1 | TRBV6-8 | TGTGCCATCAGCGCCTGGGGGGGTGTGAACACTGAAGCTTTCTTT | CAISAWGGVNTEAFF
medium-sized | - | TRBJ2-3 | TRBV10-3 | TGTGCCATCAGTGAGTCGGGAACATCCCCTAGCACAGATACGCAGTATTTT | CAISESGTSPSTDTQYF
few | - | TRBJ2-1 | TRBV10-2 | TGCGCCAGCAGTTACTCCAGTGAGGTCCCCTACAATGAGCAGTTCTTC | CASSYSSEVPYNEQFF
few | - | TRBJ2-1 | TRBV18 | TGTGCCAGCTCACCGCAGGGTCGGGAGTTTGATGAGCAGTTCTTC | CASSPQGREFDEQFF
few | TRBD1 | TRBJ1-5 | TRBV28 | TGTGCCAGCAGTCCCCCGGGACAGGGGTTCTACCAGCCCCAGCATTTT | CASSPPGQGFYQPQHF
medium-sized | - | TRBJ1-4 | TRBV6-8 | TGTGCCAGCAGCAAGGGACGGGGCTTGGCAACTAATGAAAAACTGTTTTTT | CASSKGRGLATNEKLFF
- | - | TRBJ2-1 | TRBV4-1 | TGCGCCAGCAGCCGCCACCTGGAGGGAGGTAGGGTCAATGAGCAGTTCTTC | CASSRHLEGGRVNEQFF
- | - | TRBJ2-3 | TRBV6-8 | TGTGCCATCAGACCCCTAGGGGGGGCGAGCACAGATACGCAGTATTTT | CAIRPLGGASTDTQYF
few | - | TRBJ2-6 | TRBV1 | TGCGCCAGCAGCCAAGATCTAAGGGCCGGGGCCAACGTCCTGACTTTC | CASSQDLRAGANVLTF
few | - | TRBJ2-2 | TRBV30 | TGTGCCTGGAATCGGGGGGCGGGAGCCGGGGAGCTGTTTTTT | CAWNRGAGAGELFF
- | TRBD2 | TRBJ2-7 | TRBV12-5 | TGTGCTAGTGGTTTGGCCGGGACTAGCGGTTACTCCTACGAGCAGTACTTC | CASGLAGTSGYSYEQYF
few | - | TRBJ1-5 | TRBV30 | TGTGCCTGGAGTGTACCCGGGGGCGCTCAGCCCCAGCATTTT | CAWSVPGGAQPQHF
few | - | TRBJ1-1 | TRBV6-8 | TGTGCCAGCAGTTACTCGGGGGGCCGGAATCCGAACACTGAAGCTTTCTTT | CASSYSGGRNPNTEAFF
- | - | TRBJ1-4 | TRBV18 | TGTGCCAGCTCACCCGGGCAGCGCGAAAAACTGTTTTTT | CASSPGQREKLFF
- | - | TRBJ2-3 | TRBV11-3 | TGTGCCAGCATCGCTAGCTCATACACAGATACGCAGTATTTT | CASIASSYTDTQYF
- | - | TRBJ1-1 | TRBV15 | TGTGCCACCAGCAGAGATAGACGGATGAACACTGAAGCTTTCTTT | CATSRDRRMNTEAFF
- | - | TRBJ1-3 | TRBV12-5 | TGTGCCAGCAACCAGGGAGACACCATATATTTT | CASNQGDTIYF
medium-sized | TRBD1 | TRBJ1-1 | TRBV11-3 | TGTGCCAGCAGCCGAGAGACAGGGGGTCACACTGAAGCTTTCTTT | CASSRETGGHTEAFF
- | - | TRBJ2-7 | TRBV5-1 | TGCGCCAGCAGCTTGGGGGGCCGATCCTATGAGCAGTACTTC | CASSLGGRSYEQYF
- | TRBD2 | TRBJ2-1 | TRBV19 | TGTGCCAGTAGTATGGGACTAGCGGCCCTCTACAATGAGCAGTTCTTC | CASSMGLAALYNEQFF
- | - | TRBJ1-1 | TRBV30 | TGTGCCTGGAGTGTAGGGGGTTGGGGGGCGAGCACTGAAGCTTTCTTT | CAWSVGGWGASTEAFF
- | - | TRBJ2-1 | TRBV18 | TGTGCCAGCTCACCCTCTACTTACAATGAGCAGTTCTTC | CASSPSTYNEQFF
- | - | TRBJ1-5 | TRBV6-8 | TGTGCCAGCAGGCCGGGACATAGCAATCAGCCCCAGCATTTT | CASRPGHSNQPQHF
- | TRBD2 | TRBJ2-1 | TRBV11-3 | TGTGCCAGCAGCTTATCACTAGCGGGAGGGCGGAAGGGTGAGCAGTTCTTC | CASSLSLAGGRKGEQFF
- | - | TRBJ1-1 | TRBV15 | TGTGCCACCAGCAGTTATCGGGGTCCCAACACTGAAGCTTTCTTT | CATSSYRGPNTEAFF
- | TRBD1 | TRBJ1-5 | TRBV6-8 | TGTGCCAGCAGTGCCGGACAGGCGGGTTATCAGCCCCAGCATTTT | CASSAGQAGYQPQHF
few | - | TRBJ2-2 | TRBV1 | TGCGCCAGCAGCCAAAAGCCCGTGGCTAGCACCTCGTTATTGTTTTTT | CASSQKPVASTSLLFF
- | TRBD2 | TRBJ2-2 | TRBV19 | TGTGCCAGTAGTCCCAATGGGGCGGGAGGAACCGGGGAGCTGTTTTTT | CASSPNGAGGTGELFF
few | - | TRBJ1-1 | TRBV11-1 | TGTGCCAGCAGCGCGACTGCTGGGAACACTGAAGCTTTCTTT | CASSATAGNTEAFF
few | - | TRBJ1-1 | TRBV6-8 | TGTGCCAGCAGGATTCTGAGTGGCACTGAAGCTTTCTTT | CASRILSGTEAFF
few | - | TRBJ1-2 | TRBV11-3 | TGTGCCAGCAGCTTATGGGGCCATAACTATGGCTACACCTTC | CASSLWGHNYGYTF